A single sample is the source of the 12 T cell receptor beta chains below, sequenced in a study of patients and donors after allogeneic stem cell transplantation. MiXCR, applied by TCRdb to the RT-PCR reads, yields one record per CDR3 protein. Of about a million distinct CDR3 sequences in the sample, roughly 18% were seen once. Sample: blood, either unsorted or a sorted T cell fraction (not recorded which). These receptors were taken from a human donor who was either an allogeneic HSCT recipient or a stem cell or donor lymphocyte infusion donor (not recorded which). It is not recorded whose cells these are; they may come from a transplant donor.

This clonotype showed up just a few times. V usage is TRBV5-1 and J usage is TRBJ2-2; D could derive from TRBD1 or TRBD2 (6 bases each). The CDR3 extends over 15 amino acids. Per the germline V gene, CDR1 is SGHRS and CDR2 is YFSETQ. The V gene lost 5 bases and the J gene lost 2 bases, with 13 bases spanning the gap. CDR3 in DNA: TGCGCCAGCAGACGGACAGCGGGCAACACCGGGGAGCTGTTTTTT. Translated: CASRRTAGNTGELFF.

This clonotype occurred many times. The chain carries TRBV10-3 and TRBJ2-7; 8 bases line up with TRBD1. After removal of 6 bases from V and 4 bases from J, the junction contained 2 bases not matched to a gene. This CDR3 region has 12 residues. Germline V gene sequence: CDR1 ENHRY, CDR2 SYGVKD. Written as DNA, the CDR3 is TGTGCCATCAGAGGACAGGGATACGAGCAGTACTTC. Translated: CAIRGQGYEQYF.

This clonotype has just a few counts. This chain links TRBV6-1 with TRBJ2-4; D not certain. V lost 8 bases, J lost 0 bases, and 17 bases lay in between. CDR3 length equals 16 residues. Per germline, CDR1 MNHNS and CDR2 SASEGT. CDR3 in amino acids: CASGPQVQLAKNIQYF. The CDR3 DNA sequence: TGTGCCAGCGGACCCCAGGTCCAACTAGCCAAAAACATTCAGTACTTC.

The rearrangement links TRBV7-9 to TRBJ1-1, with 8 nucleotides matching TRBD1. Germline CDR1 reads SEHNR; CDR2 reads FQNEAQ (reference sequence). After removal of 5 bases from V and 3 bases from J, the junction contained 8 bases not matched to a gene. This CDR3 contains 15 residues. The CDR3 coding sequence is TGTGCCAGCAGCGGGACAGGAACAGGGCACACTGAAGCTTTCTTT. Translation gives CASSGTGTGHTEAFF.

The chain recombines TRBV5-1 with TRBJ1-1, with TRBD1 identical over 7 bases. With 2 bases clipped from V and 4 bases from J, the junction kept 11 bases outside the gene matches. The CDR3 extends over 16 amino acids. The germline CDR1 and CDR2 sequences are SGHRS and YFSETQ. CDR3 DNA sequence: TGCGCCAGCAGCTTTAGTGGCCGACAGGGACCCACTGAAGCTTTCTTT. It translates to CASSFSGRQGPTEAFF. Looking up the rest from reference TRBV5-1 and TRBJ1-1 gives the full variable domain: KAGVTQTPRYLIKTRGQQVTLSCSPISGHRSVSWYQQTPGQGLQFLFEYFSETQRNKGNFPGRFSGRQFSNSRSEMNVSTLELGDSALYLCASSFSGRQGPTEAFFGQGTRLTVV.

V is TRBV7-9 and J is TRBJ2-5; D unresolved. Germline V lookup: CDR1 SEHNR, CDR2 FQNEAQ (reference sequence). V was pared by 1 base and J by 4 bases, with 13 bases between. The length of the CDR3 is 15 residues. CDR3 sequence: CASSLESGHAETQYF. Here the CDR3 DNA reads TGTGCCAGCAGCTTAGAGTCTGGTCATGCAGAGACCCAGTACTTC.

This clonotype was seen at least ten times. The chain employs TRBV12-3 or TRBV12-4 and TRBJ2-7, with D possibly being TRBD1 (5 bases). The CDR3 is made up of 15 amino acids. V lost 5 bases to trimming and J lost 3 bases, with 17 bases between them. Written as DNA, the CDR3 is TGTGCCAGCAGTCCGAGTTCAGGGCCCTTCTACGAGCAGTACTTC. Translating it yields CASSPSSGPFYEQYF.

Many counts were recorded for this clonotype. This chain uses TRBV5-1 with TRBJ1-2, with 9 nucleotides matching TRBD1. Germline V lookup: CDR1 SGHRS, CDR2 YFSETQ. After removal of 2 bases from V and 6 bases from J, the junction contained 11 bases not matched to a gene. The CDR3 is made up of 16 amino acids. Written as DNA, the CDR3 is TGCGCCAGCAGCTTCGGGACAGGGAAAGGAACTAATGGCTACACCTTC. Its translation is CASSFGTGKGTNGYTF.

The chain links TRBV6-2 or TRBV6-3 to TRBJ2-3; 9 bases line up with TRBD1. The CDR3 is 16 residues long. The germline V gene has CDR1 MNHEY and CDR2 SVGEGT. The junction had 12 bases not matched to a gene; V was cut back by 5 bases and J by 6 bases. CDR3 bases: TGTGCCAGCAGTCCTCCGGGACAGGGTTTTAGCGATACGCAGTATTTT. It translates to CASSPPGQGFSDTQYF.

The J gene is TRBJ2-7, the V gene TRBV27, with a tentative D call TRBD2 (7 bases). The CDR3 sequence is 16 residues long. Per germline, CDR1 MNHEY and CDR2 SMNVEV (reference sequence). The V end was cut by 3 bases, the J end by 3 bases, with 18 bases between. The CDR3 here is CASSFTWEGEGYEQYF. Written as DNA, the CDR3 is TGTGCCAGCAGTTTTACGTGGGAGGGGGAGGGCTACGAGCAGTACTTC.

This clonotype was counted only a few times. The chain carries TRBV5-6 and TRBJ2-3, with D uncertain. This CDR3 contains 16 residues. The germline V gene has CDR1 SGHDT and CDR2 YYEEEE. Trimming left V 0 bases short and J 0 bases short, with 11 bases between. CDR3 region: CASSLASDGSTDTQYF. CDR3 DNA sequence: TGTGCCAGCAGCTTGGCGTCTGACGGAAGCACAGATACGCAGTATTTT. Full variable domain (remainder filled in from reference TRBV5-6 and TRBJ2-3): DAGVTQSPTHLIKTRGQQVTLRCSPKSGHDTVSWYQQALGQGPQFIFQYYEEEERQRGNFPDRFSGHQFPNYSSELNVNALLLGDSALYLCASSLASDGSTDTQYFGPGTRLTVL.

The chain recombines TRBV11-3 with TRBJ2-3; 8 nucleotides align to TRBD2. The CDR3 extends over 17 amino acids. J gave up 2 bases and V 3 bases, and 10 bases lay outside the gene matches. Germline V gene data show CDR1 as SGHNT and CDR2 as YENEEA. The CDR3 bases are TGTGCCAGCAGCTTTTACATCGGCGGGGGGATCACAGATACGCAGTATTTT. This sequence encodes CASSFYIGGGITDTQYF.